The 32 T cell receptor beta chains below come from one sample, sequenced in a study of a mutant IDH1 vaccine in newly diagnosed glioma. The antigens for these receptors are not known. The time point was: week 35, safety follow-up. Doses comprised 300 ug of mutant IDH1 20-mer peptide each, plus topical imiquimod. The method was immunoSEQ multiplex PCR; TCRdb's version includes in-frame clones alone and lacks a portion of them. The sample shows under 35,000 clones, around three quarters of them seen only once. Source: PBMCs, taken from a glioma patient whose treatment included an IDH1 peptide vaccine. These receptors were collected from a man aged 50 or older with glioma.

This clone showed up just a few times. The rearrangement joins TRBV5-5 to TRBJ1-1; perhaps TRBD1 as D (6 bases). CDR1 is SGHKS, CDR2 YYEKEE, per germline (reference sequence). V lost 3 bases, J lost 8 bases, and 14 bases lay in between. The CDR3 runs 13 residues. The DNA of the CDR3 is TGTGCCAGCAGCTGGGGACGGGGGCCCGAAGCTTTCTTT. It encodes CASSWGRGPEAFF.

The rearrangement joins TRBV28 to TRBJ2-6; 7 bases match TRBD1. Per the germline V gene, CDR1 is MDHEN and CDR2 is SYDVKM. With V trimmed by 4 bases and J by 6 bases, 9 bases remained unmatched. This CDR3 comprises 16 residues. This CDR3 reads CASSSTGPSLANVLTF. The CDR3 nucleotides read TGTGCCAGCAGTTCGACAGGGCCCTCTTTGGCCAACGTCCTGACTTTC.

The sample holds a few counts of this clone. V gene TRBV28 combines with J gene TRBJ2-5; no definite D call. The CDR3 sequence is 11 residues long. Trimming took 3 bases from V and 3 from J, leaving 2 bases between them. The germline V gene encodes CDR1 MDHEN and CDR2 SYDVKM. In DNA, the CDR3 is TGTGCCAGCAGTTTGAAAGAGACCCAGTACTTC. Translating it yields CASSLKETQYF.

The chain combines TRBV2 with TRBJ2-3; D possibly matches TRBD1 or TRBD2 (5 bases each). V was shortened by 9 bases and J by 2 bases, with 15 bases between the two germline ends. The CDR3 contains 14 residues. Germline CDR1 SNHLY, CDR2 FYNNEI. The CDR3 here is CASSGLSYTDTQYF. CDR3 DNA: TGTGCCAGTTCGGGGCTATCCTACACAGATACGCAGTATTTT.

V and J are TRBV9 and TRBJ2-3; D not resolved. CDR3 length: 15 amino acids. Germline V CDR1 and CDR2: SGDLS, YYNGEE. V lost 4 bases to trimming and J lost 3 bases, with 15 bases between them. In DNA, the CDR3 is TGTGCCAGCAGCAGTAGTTACTATTGGACAGATACGCAGTATTTT. It translates to CASSSSYYWTDTQYF.

The chain has TRBV19 and TRBJ2-7; TRBD2 agrees at 7 bases. V was pared by 5 bases and J by 2 bases, with 6 bases of the junction left unmatched. Germline loops: CDR1 LNHDA, CDR2 SQIVND (reference sequence). This CDR3 comprises 14 residues. In DNA form, the CDR3 reads TGTGCCAGTAGTGTGTCTAGCGGTACCTACGAGCAGTACTTC. The encoded protein is CASSVSSGTYEQYF.

V usage is TRBV7-9 and J usage is TRBJ2-1; D remains ambiguous. Germline values: CDR1 SEHNR, CDR2 FQNEAQ (reference sequence). Deletions cut 6 bases from V and 7 bases from J, with 7 bases between. CDR3 size: 11 residues. DNA of the CDR3: TGTGCCAGCAGGGCGCGGAATGAGCAGTTCTTC. Protein product: CASRARNEQFF.

The chain combines TRBV5-1 with TRBJ2-7, with 7 positions matching TRBD1. This CDR3 region has 14 residues. Germline CDR1 SGHRS, CDR2 YFSETQ. V shed 4 bases and J 2 bases; nucleotides not matched to a gene: 6. The CDR3 nucleotides read TGCGCCAGCAGCCTCGGACAGGCCGCCTACGAGCAGTACTTC. The encoded protein is CASSLGQAAYEQYF.

The gene calls are TRBV2 and TRBJ1-6; a possible D gene is TRBD1 (5 bases). The germline V and J ends were trimmed by 8 bases and 6 bases, with 17 bases remaining between them. The CDR3 has 15 residues. Germline V gene lookup returns CDR1 SNHLY and CDR2 FYNNEI. The CDR3 DNA sequence: TGTGCCAGCTTATCAACCGCGGGGGGTAATTCACCCCTCCACTTT. This gives the protein CASLSTAGGNSPLHF.

V is TRBV6-5 and J is TRBJ1-2; D remains ambiguous. Germline V gene lookup returns CDR1 MNHEY and CDR2 SVGAGI. The CDR3 is 13 amino acids. V lost 0 bases to trimming and J lost 8 bases, with 10 bases between them. CDR3: CASSYSGSFGYTF. The CDR3 bases are TGTGCCAGCAGTTACTCGGGCAGTTTCGGCTACACCTTC.

This clone has a single count. J is TRBJ2-2 and V is TRBV4-3; 11 bases align to TRBD2. Germline V CDR1 and CDR2: LGHNA, YSLEER. The J segment lost 5 bases and the V segment lost 1 base, leaving 3 bases of the junction unmatched. This CDR3 is built from 16 residues. CDR3 loop: CASSQVPSGGTGELFF. The CDR3 DNA sequence: TGCGCCAGCAGCCAAGTACCTAGCGGGGGGACCGGGGAGCTGTTTTTT.

The V gene is TRBV19, the J gene TRBJ2-7; D is perhaps TRBD2 (5 bases). The CDR3 is 12 amino acids. V gave up 6 bases and J gave up 6 bases, with 12 bases separating them. Germline CDR1 LNHDA, CDR2 SQIVND (reference sequence). The CDR3: CASSPEGSEQYF. The DNA for the CDR3 is TGTGCCAGTAGCCCCGAGGGCTCCGAGCAGTACTTC.

The chain is built from TRBV7-2 and TRBJ1-3, with TRBD1 as a possible D gene (6 bases). In germline, CDR1 is SGHTA, CDR2 FQGNSA. The CDR3 spans 15 residues. V was clipped by 3 bases and J by 4 bases, with 13 bases between them. The CDR3 nucleotides are TGTGCCAGCAGCTTGTATTCAGGGGTAGGAAACACCATATATTTT. As protein: CASSLYSGVGNTIYF.

This clone appeared once. The CDR3 is CASSQEGNRGAEETQYF. Written as DNA, the CDR3 is TGTGCCAGCAGCCAAGAGGGAAACAGGGGCGCGGAAGAGACCCAGTACTTC. The V call is TRBV4-2, the J call TRBJ2-5, with TRBD1 matching 7 bases. Trimming at V came to 0 bases and at J to 3 bases, leaving 10 bases not matched to a gene. Germline V gene sequence: CDR1 LGHNA, CDR2 YNFKEQ. This CDR3 has 17 amino acids.

This clone was recorded only once. The chain recombines TRBV18 with TRBJ1-1; D is ambiguous. Germline-derived CDR1 and CDR2 are KGHSH and LQKENI. V shed 2 bases and J shed 3 bases, with 7 bases lying between them. The CDR3 totals 13 residues. The CDR3 coding sequence is TGTGCCAGCTCACCAAACCCAGACACTGAAGCTTTCTTT. This encodes CASSPNPDTEAFF.

The chain links TRBV10-3 to TRBJ2-5; D gene ambiguous. CDR1 is ENHRY and CDR2 is SYGVKD in the germline V gene. The CDR3 loop spans 13 amino acids. Trimming removed 3 bases from V and 5 bases from J, with 10 bases in between. Here the CDR3 reads CAISEASGETQYF. The CDR3, as DNA: TGTGCCATCAGTGAAGCCAGTGGGGAGACCCAGTACTTC.

The table lists this clone with a count of one. The chain combines TRBV7-9 with TRBJ2-1; D unresolved. Looked up from germline, CDR1 is SEHNR and CDR2 is FQNEAQ (reference sequence). This CDR3 region has 8 residues. V lost 6 bases and J 12 bases, leaving 3 bases between the germline ends. CDR3: CASSPQFF. The CDR3 bases are TGTGCCAGCAGTCCGCAGTTCTTC.

The CDR3 here is CASSFWAGTEAFF. CDR3 sequence (DNA): TGTGCCAGCAGTTTCTGGGCTGGTACTGAAGCTTTCTTT. V and J are TRBV27 and TRBJ1-1; no firm D call. CDR3 size: 13 residues. V was shortened by 3 bases and J by 5 bases, with 10 bases between the two germline ends. The germline gives CDR1 MNHEY, CDR2 SMNVEV (reference sequence).

The gene calls are TRBV4-2 and TRBJ2-5; the match to TRBD2 covers 11 bases. Looked up from germline, CDR1 is LGHNA and CDR2 is YNFKEQ. Trimming cost V 1 base and J 0 bases; bases outside gene matches: 4. CDR3 length: 17 amino acids. This chain's CDR3 is CASSQGLAGKYQETQYF. The DNA for the CDR3 is TGTGCCAGCAGCCAAGGACTAGCGGGGAAGTACCAAGAGACCCAGTACTTC.

V usage is TRBV4-1 and J usage is TRBJ1-1; D might be TRBD1 (5 bases). Germline V gene data show CDR1 as MGHRA and CDR2 as YSYEKL. The V and J ends lost 1 base and 10 bases respectively, with 16 bases between them. The CDR3 runs to 14 residues. CDR3 sequence: CASSQGNGGERAFF. The CDR3 nucleotides read TGCGCCAGCAGCCAAGGCAACGGGGGGGAGAGAGCTTTCTTT.

The CDR3 region is CASSLMMGNTEAFF. In DNA form, the CDR3 reads TGTGCCAGCAGCTTAATGATGGGGAACACTGAAGCTTTCTTT. The rearrangement uses TRBV7-9 and TRBJ1-1; unclear D gene. This CDR3 contains 14 residues. V lost 2 bases and J 1 base, leaving 8 bases between the germline ends. Germline V gives CDR1 SEHNR, CDR2 FQNEAQ (reference sequence).

The V gene is TRBV7-9, the J gene TRBJ1-5; D perhaps matches TRBD1 (5 bases). Germline V CDR1 and CDR2: SEHNR, FQNEAQ (reference sequence). V was clipped by 8 bases and J by 6 bases, with 14 bases between them. The CDR3 extends over 13 amino acids. The CDR3 DNA reads TGTGCCAGCGCGATGGGGGGTAGTCAGCCCCAGCATTTT. Its translation: CASAMGGSQPQHF.

This clone was counted between two and nine times. The chain employs TRBV20-1 and TRBJ2-3, with a weak D call TRBD2 (6 bases). The CDR3 runs 11 residues. Trimming removed 3 bases from V and 8 bases from J, with 9 bases in between. Germline CDR1 and CDR2: DFQATT and SNEGSKA (reference sequence). CDR3 amino acids: CSASPGGTQYF. The CDR3 nucleotides read TGCAGTGCTAGCCCCGGGGGTACGCAGTATTTT.

Regarding this clone: A read error may produce the germline difference seen at one junction end. The V gene is TRBV7-8, the J gene TRBJ2-7; 15 positions agree with TRBD2. The germline V gene encodes CDR1 SGHVS and CDR2 FQNEAQ. The CDR3 totals 15 residues. The CDR3 is CASSPRGLAGGTPSF. CDR3 bases: TGTGCCAGCAGCCCAAGAGGACTAGCGGGAGGGACCCCTAGCTTC.

The chain employs TRBV7-9 and TRBJ2-3, with TRBD2 as a possible D gene (5 bases). This CDR3 contains 14 residues. Germline CDR1 reads SEHNR; CDR2 reads FQNEAQ (reference sequence). V shed 1 base and J shed 3 bases, with 8 bases lying between them. The CDR3 protein is CASSLVSGTDTQYF. The CDR3 region has the DNA TGTGCCAGCAGCTTAGTTTCGGGAACAGATACGCAGTATTTT. Drawing the rest from reference TRBV7-9 and TRBJ2-3, the complete variable domain is DTGVSQNPRHKITKRGQNVTFRCDPISEHNRLYWYRQTLGQGPEFLTYFQNEAQLEKSRLLSDRFSAERPKGSFSTLEIQRTEQGDSAMYLCASSLVSGTDTQYFGPGTRLTVL.

The gene calls are TRBV7-2 and TRBJ2-3; 7 bases align to TRBD2. The CDR3 length is 18 residues. Germline CDR1 and CDR2: SGHTA and FQGNSA. V lost 5 bases and J lost 0; bases outside the gene matches: 14. The CDR3 DNA follows: TGTGCCAGCAGCCCGCGACTCCCAGCGGGGTCTAGCACAGATACGCAGTATTTT. Translation: CASSPRLPAGSSTDTQYF.

The chain links TRBV2 to TRBJ2-7; D remains ambiguous. This CDR3 comprises 13 residues. V lost 3 bases to trimming and J lost 2 bases, with 8 bases between them. Germline V gene sequence: CDR1 SNHLY, CDR2 FYNNEI. The chain's CDR3 is CASSDGLAYEQYF. The CDR3 DNA is TGTGCCAGCAGTGACGGCTTGGCCTACGAGCAGTACTTC.

The rearrangement joins TRBV2 to TRBJ2-1; TRBD2 agrees at 9 bases. The CDR3 has 14 amino acids. Germline CDR1 and CDR2: SNHLY and FYNNEI. The V and J ends lost 7 bases and 2 bases, in that order; junction bases with no gene match: 3. This CDR3 reads CASTLAGTYNEQFF. The CDR3 nucleotides are TGTGCCAGCACCCTAGCGGGGACCTACAATGAGCAGTTCTTC.

The gene calls are TRBV4-1 and TRBJ2-3, with 10 nucleotides matching TRBD2. V dropped 5 bases and J dropped 7; count of bases not matched to a gene: 9. From germline, CDR1 is MGHRA and CDR2 YSYEKL. This CDR3 has 15 residues. CDR3 loop: CASSILAGRENTQYF. For the CDR3, the DNA is TGCGCCAGCAGCATACTAGCGGGAAGGGAAAATACGCAGTATTTT.

The V gene is TRBV13, the J gene TRBJ2-5, with 7 bases lining up with TRBD1. This CDR3 region has 15 residues. Germline V lookup: CDR1 PRHDT, CDR2 FYEKMQ (reference sequence). The junction had 9 bases not matched to a gene; V was cut back by 3 bases and J by 5 bases. The DNA of the CDR3 is TGTGCCAGCAGCTTTGGAACACAGGGGTTCGAGACCCAGTACTTC. Protein product: CASSFGTQGFETQYF.

The chain uses TRBV2 and TRBJ1-5, with D possibly being TRBD1 (6 bases). Deletions cut 2 bases from V and 0 bases from J, with 17 bases between. This CDR3 region has 18 residues. The germline V gene has CDR1 SNHLY and CDR2 FYNNEI. The CDR3 nucleotides are TGTGCCAGCAGTGAAAGAATAGGGACATTGTATAGCAATCAGCCCCAGCATTTT. Protein product: CASSERIGTLYSNQPQHF.

The chain recombines TRBV5-5 with TRBJ1-2; a possible D gene is TRBD1 (5 bases). Germline CDR1 and CDR2: SGHKS and YYEKEE (reference sequence). CDR3 length equals 13 residues. Trimming removed 1 base at V and 7 bases at J, with 11 bases between. In DNA, the CDR3 is TGTGCCAGCAGCTTGCTGGAAAGGGGTGGCTACACCTTC. Its translation is CASSLLERGGYTF.